Listed here are 9 T cell receptor beta chains from one sample, sequenced in a study of vaccination effects on CD4 cells after COVID-19. The culture ran for 10 days, and then CD4+ T cells were isolated. Two doses of either BNT162b2 or mRNA-1273 were given to each participant. The data were produced by immunoSEQ multiplex PCR, yet TCRdb's version contains in-frame clones alone and is incomplete. The data contain approximately 9,300 clones, under 80% of them singletons. These TCRs' antigens remain unknown. The specimen was CD4+ T cells from PBMCs cultured without peptide, collected after COVID-19 vaccination. The receptors shown here come from a human donor who received a COVID-19 vaccine.

J is TRBJ2-7 and V is TRBV3-1 (or the pseudogene TRBV3-2); 7 bases align to TRBD1. In germline, CDR1 is LGHDT, CDR2 YNNKEL (reference sequence). Trimming took 4 bases from V and 2 from J; bases not matched to a gene: 5. This CDR3 has 14 amino acids. The CDR3 region is CASSLRTGTYEQYF. The DNA of the CDR3 is TGTGCCAGCAGCCTCCGGACAGGAACCTACGAGCAGTACTTC.

This clone was found once. This chain connects TRBV7-9 to TRBJ2-6, with unresolved D. Germline CDR1 is SEHNR and CDR2 is FQNEAQ (reference sequence). Trimming took off 1 base at V and 4 bases at J, with 2 bases between the two ends. The CDR3 has 13 residues. CDR3 DNA sequence: TGTGCCAGCAGCTTAGGGGGGGCCAACGTCCTGACTTTC. This sequence encodes CASSLGGANVLTF. Complete variable domain (other parts from reference TRBV7-9 and TRBJ2-6): DTGVSQNPRHKITKRGQNVTFRCDPISEHNRLYWYRQTLGQGPEFLTYFQNEAQLEKSRLLSDRFSAERPKGSFSTLEIQRTEQGDSAMYLCASSLGGANVLTFGAGSRLTVL.

The chain combines TRBV10-2 with TRBJ1-5; D is unresolved. CDR1 is WSHSY, CDR2 SAAADI, per germline. The CDR3 contains 14 residues. V lost 5 bases, J lost 6 bases, and 14 bases lay in between. CDR3 sequence: CASSRAGGSQPQHF. As DNA, the CDR3 is TGCGCCAGCAGTCGGGCTGGAGGGAGTCAGCCCCAGCATTTT.

The rearrangement uses TRBV5-4 and TRBJ1-5; a possible D gene is TRBD1 (6 bases). The V and J ends lost 4 bases and 0 bases respectively, with 14 bases between them. The CDR3 loop spans 16 amino acids. The germline CDR1 and CDR2 sequences are SGHNT and YYREEE (reference sequence). Here the CDR3 reads CASSLGGTHSNQPQHF. CDR3 DNA sequence: TGTGCCAGCAGCCTGGGCGGGACACATAGCAATCAGCCCCAGCATTTT.

The chain couples TRBV27 to TRBJ1-1, with D maybe TRBD1 (6 bases). The CDR3 sequence is 15 residues long. The V end lost 3 bases, the J end lost 4 bases, and 15 bases lay between the germline ends. CDR1 MNHEY and CDR2 SMNVEV come from the germline V gene (reference sequence). As DNA, the CDR3 is TGTGCCAGCAGTTTGAGGGGGGGCGCTGGCACTGAAGCTTTCTTT. Amino acids: CASSLRGGAGTEAFF.

This clone appeared once. V usage is TRBV5-1 and J usage is TRBJ1-6; 8 bases are a match to TRBD1. CDR1 is SGHRS and CDR2 is YFSETQ in the germline V gene. The CDR3 sequence is 19 residues long. V shed 0 bases and J 1 base; nucleotides not matched to a gene: 9. CDR3 DNA sequence: TGCGCCAGCAGCTTGGAGAATGACAGGGGAAAATCCTATAATTCACCCCTCCACTTT. This codes for CASSLENDRGKSYNSPLHF.

This clone came up a few times. The chain carries TRBV5-6 and TRBJ1-5; D is unresolved. The CDR3 is 15 residues long. The V and J ends lost 4 bases and 4 bases respectively, with 15 bases between them. Per germline, CDR1 SGHDT and CDR2 YYEEEE. CDR3 amino acids: CASSRGGLWNQPQHF. In DNA, the CDR3 is TGTGCCAGCAGCCGCGGAGGCCTTTGGAATCAGCCCCAGCATTTT.

The rearrangement links TRBV27 to TRBJ1-1; possible D gene TRBD1, 5 bases. Germline loops: CDR1 MNHEY, CDR2 SMNVEV (reference sequence). The CDR3 is 15 amino acids. Trimming left V 6 bases short and J 4 bases short, with 18 bases between. CDR3 sequence reads: CASSSIGRARTEAFF. CDR3 coding DNA: TGTGCCAGCAGCTCGATCGGCAGGGCGCGCACTGAAGCTTTCTTT.

This chain joins TRBV5-8 and TRBJ2-5, with D perhaps assigned TRBD1 or TRBD2 (5 bases each). CDR3 size: 13 residues. Trimming pared 3 bases from V and 3 bases from J, leaving 9 bases between. Looked up from germline, CDR1 is SGHTS and CDR2 is YDEGEE. This CDR3 is CASSWDPKETQYF. The CDR3 bases are TGTGCCAGCAGCTGGGACCCAAAAGAGACCCAGTACTTC.